The sequence of this TCR beta chain was determined in a study of graft-versus-host responses after intestinal transplantation. Produced via immunoSEQ multiplex PCR; TCRdb's table is partial and in-frame only. This sample carries under 9,500 clones, more than 30% of them seen once, and the ten largest clones take roughly 3.9%. Losses at the gene ends were 8 bases for V and 1 base for J; bases not matched to a gene: 3. Germline CDR1 and CDR2: MNHNS and SASEGT. The CDR3 sequence is 14 residues long. The TCR sequence derives from a human patient who was an organ donor for intestinal transplantation. The V and J genes are TRBV6-1 and TRBJ1-5; TRBD1 agrees at 9 bases. Sequenced here: alloreactive CD4+ T cells from a mixed lymphocyte reaction culture, sampled before transplantation. Subset here: CFSE-low proliferating T cells sorted from roughly six-day pre-transplant mixed lymphocyte reaction (GvH or HvG direction). CDR3 loop: CASQTGGSNQPQHF. In nucleotides, the CDR3 is TGTGCCAGCCAGACAGGGGGAAGCAATCAGCCCCAGCATTTT.